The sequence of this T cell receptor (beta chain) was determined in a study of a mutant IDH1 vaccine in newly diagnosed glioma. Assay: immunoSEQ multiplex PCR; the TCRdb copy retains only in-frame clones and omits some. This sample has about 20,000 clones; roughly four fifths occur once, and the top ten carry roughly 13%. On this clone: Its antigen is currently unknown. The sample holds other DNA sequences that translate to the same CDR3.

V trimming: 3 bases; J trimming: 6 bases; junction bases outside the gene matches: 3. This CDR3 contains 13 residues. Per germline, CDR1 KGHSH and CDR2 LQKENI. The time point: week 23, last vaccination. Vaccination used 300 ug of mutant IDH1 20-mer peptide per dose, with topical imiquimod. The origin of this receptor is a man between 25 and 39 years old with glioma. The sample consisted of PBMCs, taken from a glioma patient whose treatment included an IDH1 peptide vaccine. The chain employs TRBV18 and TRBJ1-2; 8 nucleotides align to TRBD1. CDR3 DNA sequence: TGTGCCAGCTCACCCGGACAGGGTGATGGCTACACCTTC. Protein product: CASSPGQGDGYTF.